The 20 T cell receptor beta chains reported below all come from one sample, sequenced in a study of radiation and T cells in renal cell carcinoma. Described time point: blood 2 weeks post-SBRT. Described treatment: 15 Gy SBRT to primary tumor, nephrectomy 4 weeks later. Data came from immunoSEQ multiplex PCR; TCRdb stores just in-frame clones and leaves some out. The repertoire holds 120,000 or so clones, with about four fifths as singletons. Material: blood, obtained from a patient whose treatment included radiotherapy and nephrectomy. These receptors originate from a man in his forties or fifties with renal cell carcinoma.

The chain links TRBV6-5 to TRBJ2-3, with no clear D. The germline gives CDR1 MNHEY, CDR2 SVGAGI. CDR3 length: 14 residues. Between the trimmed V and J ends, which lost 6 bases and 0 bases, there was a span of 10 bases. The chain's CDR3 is CASSPLASTDTQYF. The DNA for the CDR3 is TGTGCCAGCAGCCCTTTGGCTAGCACAGATACGCAGTATTTT.

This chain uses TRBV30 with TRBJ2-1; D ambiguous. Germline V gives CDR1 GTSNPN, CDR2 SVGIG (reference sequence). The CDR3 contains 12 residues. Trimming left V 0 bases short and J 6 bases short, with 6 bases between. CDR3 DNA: TGTGCCTGGAGTGTACTGGGCAATGAGCAGTTCTTC. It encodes CAWSVLGNEQFF.

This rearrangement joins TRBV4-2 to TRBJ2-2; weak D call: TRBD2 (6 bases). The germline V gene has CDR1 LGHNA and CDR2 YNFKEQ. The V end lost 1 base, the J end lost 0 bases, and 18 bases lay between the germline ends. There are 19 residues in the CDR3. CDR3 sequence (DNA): TGTGCCAGCAGCCAAGTCGGTAGTGGCGGGAACGCGAACACCGGGGAGCTGTTTTTT. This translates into CASSQVGSGGNANTGELFF.

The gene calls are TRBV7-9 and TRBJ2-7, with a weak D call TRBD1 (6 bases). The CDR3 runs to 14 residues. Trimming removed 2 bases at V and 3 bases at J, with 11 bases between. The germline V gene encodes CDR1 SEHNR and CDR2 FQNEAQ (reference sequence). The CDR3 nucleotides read TGTGCCAGCAGCTTATGGACAGATGACTACGAGCAGTACTTC. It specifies CASSLWTDDYEQYF.

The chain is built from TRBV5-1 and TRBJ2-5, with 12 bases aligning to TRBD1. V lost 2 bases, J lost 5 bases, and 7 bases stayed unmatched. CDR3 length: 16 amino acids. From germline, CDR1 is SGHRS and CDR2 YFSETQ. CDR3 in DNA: TGCGCCAGCAGCTTAAGGGACAGGGGGCTTCGGGAGACCCAGTACTTC. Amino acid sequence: CASSLRDRGLRETQYF. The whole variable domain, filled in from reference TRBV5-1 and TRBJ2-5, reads KAGVTQTPRYLIKTRGQQVTLSCSPISGHRSVSWYQQTPGQGLQFLFEYFSETQRNKGNFPGRFSGRQFSNSRSEMNVSTLELGDSALYLCASSLRDRGLRETQYFGPGTRLLVL.

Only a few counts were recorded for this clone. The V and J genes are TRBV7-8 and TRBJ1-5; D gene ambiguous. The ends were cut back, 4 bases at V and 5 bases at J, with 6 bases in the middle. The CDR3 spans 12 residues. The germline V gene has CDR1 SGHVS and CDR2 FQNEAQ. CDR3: CASSSLYQPQHF. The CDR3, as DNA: TGTGCCAGCAGCTCCTTATATCAGCCCCAGCATTTT.

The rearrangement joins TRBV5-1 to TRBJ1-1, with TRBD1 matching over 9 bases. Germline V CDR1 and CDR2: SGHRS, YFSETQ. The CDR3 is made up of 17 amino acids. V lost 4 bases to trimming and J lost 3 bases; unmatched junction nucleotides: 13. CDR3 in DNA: TGCGCCAGCAGCGTACGACAGGGGGGAAAGGTGGACACTGAAGCTTTCTTT. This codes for CASSVRQGGKVDTEAFF.

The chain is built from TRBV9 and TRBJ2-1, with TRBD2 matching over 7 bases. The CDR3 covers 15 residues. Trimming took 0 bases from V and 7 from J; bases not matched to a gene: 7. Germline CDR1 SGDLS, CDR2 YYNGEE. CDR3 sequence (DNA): TGTGCCAGCAGCGTAGGTGGCGGGAGTAGAAATGAGCAGTTCTTC. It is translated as CASSVGGGSRNEQFF. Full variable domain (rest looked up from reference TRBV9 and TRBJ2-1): DSGVTQTPKHLITATGQRVTLRCSPRSGDLSVYWYQQSLDQGLQFLIQYYNGEERAKGNILERFSAQQFPDLHSELNLSSLELGDSALYFCASSVGGGSRNEQFFGPGTRLTVL.

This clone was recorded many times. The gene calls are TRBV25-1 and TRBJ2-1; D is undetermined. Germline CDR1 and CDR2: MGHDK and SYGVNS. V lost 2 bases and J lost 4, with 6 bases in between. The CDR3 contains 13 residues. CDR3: CASSEQSYNEQFF. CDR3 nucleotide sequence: TGTGCCAGCAGTGAACAGTCGTACAATGAGCAGTTCTTC.

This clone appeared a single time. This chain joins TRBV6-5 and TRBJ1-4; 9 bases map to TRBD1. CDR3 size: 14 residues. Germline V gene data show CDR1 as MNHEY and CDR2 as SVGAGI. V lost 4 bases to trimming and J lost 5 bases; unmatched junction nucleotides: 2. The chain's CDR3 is CASSSTGGNEKLFF. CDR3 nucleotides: TGTGCCAGCAGTTCGACAGGGGGAAATGAAAAACTGTTTTTT.

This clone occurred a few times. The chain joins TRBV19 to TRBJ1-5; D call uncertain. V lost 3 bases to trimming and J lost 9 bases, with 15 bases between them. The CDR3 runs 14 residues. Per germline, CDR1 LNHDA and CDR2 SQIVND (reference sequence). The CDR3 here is CASSMVGIERPQHF. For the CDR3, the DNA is TGTGCCAGTAGTATGGTAGGAATCGAGAGGCCCCAGCATTTT. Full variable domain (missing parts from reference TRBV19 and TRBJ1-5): DGGITQSPKYLFRKEGQNVTLSCEQNLNHDAMYWYRQDPGQGLRLIYYSQIVNDFQKGDIAEGYSVSREKKESFPLTVTSAQKNPTAFYLCASSMVGIERPQHFGDGTRLSIL.

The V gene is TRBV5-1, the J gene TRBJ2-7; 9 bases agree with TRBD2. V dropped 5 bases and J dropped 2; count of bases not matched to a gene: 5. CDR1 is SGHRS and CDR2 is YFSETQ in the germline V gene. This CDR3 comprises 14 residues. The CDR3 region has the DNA TGCGCCAGCAGTACCTTAGCGGGGGCCTACGAGCAGTACTTC. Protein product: CASSTLAGAYEQYF.

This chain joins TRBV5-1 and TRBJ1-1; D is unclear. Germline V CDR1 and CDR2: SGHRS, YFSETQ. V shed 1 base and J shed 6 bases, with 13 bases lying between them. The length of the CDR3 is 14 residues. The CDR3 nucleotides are TGCGCCAGCAGCTTGACGCCCGACGAGGCTGAAGCTTTCTTT. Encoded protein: CASSLTPDEAEAFF.

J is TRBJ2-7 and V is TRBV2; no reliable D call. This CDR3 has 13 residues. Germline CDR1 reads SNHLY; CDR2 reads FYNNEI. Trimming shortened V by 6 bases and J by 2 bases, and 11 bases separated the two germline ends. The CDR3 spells CASRPGTTYEQYF. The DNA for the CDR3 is TGTGCCAGCAGACCCGGAACAACCTACGAGCAGTACTTC.

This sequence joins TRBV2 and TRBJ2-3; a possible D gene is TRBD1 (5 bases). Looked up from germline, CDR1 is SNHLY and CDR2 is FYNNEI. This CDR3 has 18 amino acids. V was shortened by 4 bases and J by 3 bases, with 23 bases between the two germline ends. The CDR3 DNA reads TGTGCCAGCAGTGCTCAAGGGGCTGGTTTCGTGCGGACAGATACGCAGTATTTT. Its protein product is CASSAQGAGFVRTDTQYF.

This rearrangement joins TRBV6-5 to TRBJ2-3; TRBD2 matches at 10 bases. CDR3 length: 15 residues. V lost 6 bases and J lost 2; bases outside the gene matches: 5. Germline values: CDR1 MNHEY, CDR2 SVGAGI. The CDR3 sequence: CASSRTSGFTDTQYF. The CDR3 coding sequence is TGTGCCAGCAGCCGGACTAGCGGATTCACAGATACGCAGTATTTT.

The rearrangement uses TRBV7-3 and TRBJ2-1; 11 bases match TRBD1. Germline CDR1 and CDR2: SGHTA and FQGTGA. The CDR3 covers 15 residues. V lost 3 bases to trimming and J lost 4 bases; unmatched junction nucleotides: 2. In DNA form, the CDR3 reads TGTGCCAGCAGCTTCGGACAGGGGGCTTACAATGAGCAGTTCTTC. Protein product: CASSFGQGAYNEQFF.

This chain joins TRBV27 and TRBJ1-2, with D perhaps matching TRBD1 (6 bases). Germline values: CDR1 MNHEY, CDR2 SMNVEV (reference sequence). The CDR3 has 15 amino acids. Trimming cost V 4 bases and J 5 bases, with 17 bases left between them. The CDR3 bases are TGTGCCAGCAGTTACCGAGGGGGGGGCTGGTATGGCTACACCTTC. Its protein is CASSYRGGGWYGYTF.

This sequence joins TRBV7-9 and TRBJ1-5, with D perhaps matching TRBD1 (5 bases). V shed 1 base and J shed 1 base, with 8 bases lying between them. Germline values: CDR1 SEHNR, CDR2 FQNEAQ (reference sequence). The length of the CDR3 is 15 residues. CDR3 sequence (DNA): TGTGCCAGCAGCTTAGGGGGGGTAAGCAATCAGCCCCAGCATTTT. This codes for CASSLGGVSNQPQHF.

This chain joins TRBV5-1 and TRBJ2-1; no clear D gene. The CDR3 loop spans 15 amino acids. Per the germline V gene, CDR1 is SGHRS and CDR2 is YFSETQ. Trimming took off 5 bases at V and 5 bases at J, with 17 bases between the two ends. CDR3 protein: CASRYQGTPHNEQFF. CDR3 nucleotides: TGCGCCAGCAGATATCAAGGCACTCCTCACAATGAGCAGTTCTTC.